This T cell receptor (beta chain) emerged from a study of memory CD4+ T cells and cytomegalovirus serostatus. Study-wide context: Of the healthy Belgian adults, fewer than 10 were CMV seropositive and 20 to 30 seronegative.

TCRdb's table, derived via immunoSEQ multiplex PCR, lists solely in-frame clones and lacks some. The top ten hold 0.5% to 0.6% of the sample, which has some 65,000 clones, roughly 75% seen once. The sort gate was single viable CD3+CD4+CD8-CD45RO+ cells for memory CD4+ T cells. Trimming removed 6 bases at V and 4 bases at J, with 13 bases between. Per the germline V gene, CDR1 is ENHRY and CDR2 is SYGVKD. There are 13 residues in the CDR3. Material: memory CD4+ T cells from blood. The TCR sequence derives from an adult in good health and CMV-seronegative. Some clones in this sample may be carry-over from other donors' samples. V and J are TRBV10-3 and TRBJ2-7, with D unclear. The CDR3 sequence is CAIRGRLGYEQYF. Written as DNA, the CDR3 is TGTGCCATCAGGGGTCGCCTGGGGTACGAGCAGTACTTC.